A single count supports the clone carrying this T cell receptor (beta chain). Antigen: not known. In germline, CDR1 is SGHNT, CDR2 YYREEE (reference sequence). The CDR3 is 15 residues long. Trimming pared 0 bases from V and 0 bases from J, leaving 7 bases between. In the original processing: Junction-only sequences without quality scores were provided by ImmunoSEQ, so filtering was different. This table comes from immunoSEQ multiplex PCR, and its TCRdb copy is limited to in-frame clones, with some not included. V and J calls and clone size come straight from that table; D and trimming were deduced from the DNA. The repertoire holds about 980,000 clones, with more than 75% as singletons. These data belong to a study of shared clonotypes between healthy human individuals. About the study: The plates for each donor numbered three CD4 naive, three CD4 memory, two CD8 naive and one CD8 memory.

The study, taken as a whole, reports: The sharing of approximately 5.1% of naive CD4 clonotypes was seen across several donors.

Sequencing input: memory CD4+ T cells sorted from blood. Subset in this sample: CD45RA-negative fraction. This sequence was found in a man aged 18 to 30 in good health. V usage is TRBV5-4 and J usage is TRBJ2-4; the D is unclear. CDR3 amino acids: CASSLESLAKNIQYF. The DNA for the CDR3 is TGTGCCAGCAGCTTGGAGTCCCTAGCCAAAAACATTCAGTACTTC.